The 23 T cell receptor beta chains below all came from one sample that was sequenced in a study of T cell clonality in common variable immunodeficiency. Assay used: immunoSEQ multiplex PCR; TCRdb lists only in-frame clones, some missing. Singletons are absent from the sample, which has roughly 34,000 clones. Sequencing was done on a sample of peripheral blood mononuclear cells. These receptors were obtained from a person aged 18-70 years in good health.

In its sample, this clone was seen many times. The read falls 3 residues short of the CDR3 end, and the missing part is taken from the germline J gene. The V gene is TRBV12-3 or TRBV12-4, the J gene TRBJ2-7; a possible D gene is TRBD1 (6 bases). The CDR3 loop spans 12 amino acids. The ends were cut back, 6 bases at V and 2 bases at J, with 8 bases in the middle. The CDR3 bases that were read are TGTGCCAGCAGCAGACAGGCCTACGAG. Protein sequence: CASSRQAYE. The entire CDR3 protein reads CASSRQAYEQYF.

This clone was seen ten or more times. The CDR3 goes on 3 residues after the read ends, and that part is filled in from the germline J gene. The rearrangement uses TRBV6-1 and TRBJ2-7, with a weak D call TRBD1 (5 bases). This CDR3 is built from 13 residues. Germline lookup yields CDR1 MNHNS and CDR2 SASEGT. Trimming took 3 bases from V and 1 from J, leaving 7 bases between them. CDR3 DNA, as far as it was read: TGTGCCAGCAGTGAGGGGCTATCCTACGAG. It encodes CASSEGLSYE. The full CDR3 protein is CASSEGLSYEQYF.

This clone was recorded at least ten times. The read comes to an end 3 residues before the CDR3 does, leaving the germline J gene to fill in the end. The rearrangement links TRBV9 to TRBJ2-3; TRBD2 agrees at 9 bases. The germline V gene encodes CDR1 SGDLS and CDR2 YYNGEE. V shed 4 bases and J 5 bases; nucleotides not matched to a gene: 5. The CDR3 covers 14 residues. The sequenced part of the CDR3 DNA is TGTGCCAGCAGCCTGGGACTAGCTAGAGATACG. Encoded protein: CASSLGLARDT. The whole CDR3 protein is CASSLGLARDTQYF.

The sample holds many counts of this clone. The read gets to within 3 residues of the CDR3 end, and the germline J gene fills in the rest. The chain combines TRBV30 with TRBJ1-5; a possible D gene is TRBD1 (5 bases). Germline CDR1 reads GTSNPN; CDR2 reads SVGIG (reference sequence). This CDR3 region has 13 residues. The V end lost 5 bases, the J end lost 3 bases, and 11 bases lay between the germline ends. CDR3 bases read: TGTGCCTGGGGGGGGAGGCTCAATCAGCCC. This gives the protein CAWGGRLNQP. The whole CDR3 protein is CAWGGRLNQPQHF.

This clone was picked up many times. The read stops 3 residues short of the end of the CDR3; the missing end is completed from the germline J gene. V gene TRBV6-1 combines with J gene TRBJ1-1; 8 bases align to TRBD1. After removal of 4 bases from V and 7 bases from J, the junction contained 5 bases not matched to a gene. Germline lookup yields CDR1 MNHNS and CDR2 SASEGT. CDR3 length: 13 amino acids. CDR3 region: CASSAHRGIEAFF. The CDR3 DNA, read in part, is TGTGCCAGCAGTGCGCACAGGGGGATTGAA.

In this sample, this clone turned up many times. The read terminates 3 residues before the CDR3 end, so the remaining end is supplied by the germline J gene. The V gene is TRBV20-1, the J gene TRBJ1-4; 7 nucleotides line up with TRBD1. Germline loops: CDR1 DFQATT, CDR2 SNEGSKA (reference sequence). Losses at the gene ends were 2 bases for V and 8 bases for J; bases not matched to a gene: 14. CDR3 length equals 16 residues. CDR3 sequence reads: CSARSQGLGTAEKLFF. The sequenced CDR3 bases are TGCAGTGCTAGATCACAAGGTCTAGGGACAGCCGAAAAA.

Many counts were recorded for this clone. The CDR3 is CASSRSTDTQYF. The sequenced part of the CDR3 DNA is TGTGCCAGCAGCCGTAGCACAGATACG. The chain carries TRBV5-6 and TRBJ2-3; D gene ambiguous. Read sequence stops 3 residues before the CDR3 end, and the germline J gene provides the missing end. The V gene's germline CDR1 is SGHDT and CDR2 YYEEEE. The CDR3 length is 12 residues. The V end was cut by 4 bases, the J end by 0 bases, with 3 bases between.

This clone occurred many times. Coverage ceases 3 residues before the CDR3 finishes, and the germline J gene fills in the end. The chain is built from TRBV5-1 and TRBJ2-1; 11 bases line up with TRBD1. Per germline, CDR1 SGHRS and CDR2 YFSETQ. Trimming cost V 3 bases and J 0 bases; bases outside gene matches: 5. CDR3 length: 17 amino acids. CDR3 loop: CASSSDRGRLSYNEQFF. CDR3 bases read: TGCGCCAGCAGCTCGGACAGGGGGCGGCTCTCCTACAATGAG.

The sample holds many counts of this clone. The read finishes 3 residues shy of the CDR3 end, and the germline J gene is used to complete it. The chain combines TRBV19 with TRBJ1-6, with D possibly matching TRBD1 (6 bases). Per the germline V gene, CDR1 is LNHDA and CDR2 is SQIVND (reference sequence). Deletions cut 6 bases from V and 7 bases from J, with 10 bases between. The length of the CDR3 is 13 residues. CDR3 sequence: CASRDSSNSPLHF. The DNA read from the CDR3 is TGTGCCAGTAGGGACAGTTCAAATTCACCC.

The table lists this clone with many counts. The CDR3 DNA, read in part, is TGTGCCAGCAGCTCGGCCTCTACCGGGAATGAG. This translates into CASSSASTGNE. The full-length CDR3 reads as CASSSASTGNEQFF. This chain uses TRBV7-9 with TRBJ2-1; D is unclear. The read finishes 3 residues shy of the CDR3 end, and the germline J gene is used to complete it. CDR3 size: 14 residues. Germline CDR1 SEHNR, CDR2 FQNEAQ (reference sequence). The V and J ends lost 4 bases and 7 bases respectively, with 14 bases between them.

This clone was picked up many times. The CDR3 end is not reached by the read, which stops 3 residues before it; the germline J gene fills it in. This chain joins TRBV13 and TRBJ1-4, with D unclear. V shed 4 bases and J shed 3 bases, with 9 bases lying between them. CDR3 length equals 14 residues. Germline CDR1 is PRHDT and CDR2 is FYEKMQ (reference sequence). The CDR3 loop is CASSYRQPNEKLFF. The CDR3 bases that were read are TGTGCCAGCAGCTACAGACAACCTAATGAAAAA.

At least ten counts were recorded for this clone. The observed sequence ends 3 residues before the CDR3 terminus, with the missing tail filled in from the germline J gene. The gene calls are TRBV29-1 and TRBJ2-2; D possibly matches TRBD1 or TRBD2 (6 bases each). V was trimmed by 6 bases and J by 6 bases, leaving 14 bases between them. Looked up from germline, CDR1 is SQVTM and CDR2 is ANQGSEA. The CDR3 runs to 13 residues. The covered CDR3 bases are TGCAGCGTCCCCAAGGAGGGGGCCGGGGAG. Protein: CSVPKEGAGE. The CDR3 in its entirety is CSVPKEGAGELFF.

This clone came up many times. The CDR3 sequence is CASSIVQGTYGYTF. The part of the CDR3 DNA that was read is TGTGCCAGTAGTATAGTTCAGGGGACCTATGGC. The rearrangement uses TRBV19 and TRBJ1-2, with a tentative D call TRBD1 (6 bases). The read finishes 3 residues shy of the CDR3 end, and the germline J gene is used to complete it. This CDR3 is built from 14 residues. V was clipped by 1 base and J by 4 bases, with 10 bases between them. CDR1 LNHDA and CDR2 SQIVND come from the germline V gene (reference sequence). Combining the CDR3 with reference TRBV19 and TRBJ1-2 gives the whole variable domain DGGITQSPKYLFRKEGQNVTLSCEQNLNHDAMYWYRQDPGQGLRLIYYSQIVNDFQKGDIAEGYSVSREKKESFPLTVTSAQKNPTAFYLCASSIVQGTYGYTFGSGTRLTVV.

This clone was detected many times. CDR3 amino acids: CASSGGQFSGNTIYF. The part of the CDR3 DNA that was read is TGTGCCAGCAGCGGGGGACAGTTCTCTGGAAACACC. The chain recombines TRBV5-6 with TRBJ1-3; 7 bases align to TRBD1. The read ends 3 residues early relative to the CDR3; the germline J gene fills the gap. V shed 4 bases and J 0 bases; nucleotides not matched to a gene: 4. The CDR3 contains 15 residues. CDR1 and CDR2 from the germline V gene are SGHDT and YYEEEE. The whole variable domain, filled in from reference TRBV5-6 and TRBJ1-3, reads DAGVTQSPTHLIKTRGQQVTLRCSPKSGHDTVSWYQQALGQGPQFIFQYYEEEERQRGNFPDRFSGHQFPNYSSELNVNALLLGDSALYLCASSGGQFSGNTIYFGEGSWLTVV.

This clone showed up many times. The read finishes 3 residues shy of the CDR3 end, and the germline J gene is used to complete it. This chain connects TRBV19 to TRBJ2-6; D is perhaps TRBD1 (5 bases). Trimming removed 5 bases from V and 0 bases from J, with 11 bases in between. The germline gives CDR1 LNHDA, CDR2 SQIVND (reference sequence). This CDR3 contains 16 residues. CDR3 residues: CASSVGHSSGANVLTF. Partial CDR3 DNA: TGTGCCAGTAGTGTGGGGCACAGCTCTGGGGCCAACGTC.

This clone was counted ten times or more. The read gets to within 3 residues of the CDR3 end, and the germline J gene fills in the rest. This chain joins TRBV19 and TRBJ2-1; possible D gene TRBD2, 5 bases. The germline V gene has CDR1 LNHDA and CDR2 SQIVND (reference sequence). The ends were cut back, 3 bases at V and 4 bases at J, with 22 bases in the middle. CDR3 length: 18 residues. The chain's CDR3 is CASSITGLRFGSYNEQFF. CDR3 DNA, as far as it was read: TGTGCCAGTAGTATTACCGGACTCCGATTTGGTTCTTACAATGAG. The whole variable domain, remainder taken from reference TRBV19 and TRBJ2-1, is DGGITQSPKYLFRKEGQNVTLSCEQNLNHDAMYWYRQDPGQGLRLIYYSQIVNDFQKGDIAEGYSVSREKKESFPLTVTSAQKNPTAFYLCASSITGLRFGSYNEQFFGPGTRLTVL.

This clone was counted many times. The sequence runs out 3 residues before the end of the CDR3; the remainder is reconstructed from the germline J gene. The chain uses TRBV5-1 and TRBJ1-2; TRBD1 matches 9 bases. The V gene's germline CDR1 is SGHRS and CDR2 YFSETQ. V gave up 2 bases and J gave up 7 bases; unmatched junction bases: 9. This CDR3 region has 15 residues. The CDR3 is CASSFAGTGIAGYTF. CDR3 DNA (partial): TGCGCCAGCAGCTTCGCCGGGACAGGGATCGCTGGC.

In regard to this clone: The read gets to within 3 residues of the CDR3 end, and the germline J gene fills in the rest. The J gene is TRBJ1-1, the V gene TRBV5-1; TRBD1 might be the D (5 bases). This CDR3 has 12 amino acids. V was cut by 5 bases and J by 5 bases, with 10 bases left in between. Germline loops: CDR1 SGHRS, CDR2 YFSETQ. The CDR3 here is CASRAAGTEAFF. CDR3 bases read: TGCGCCAGCAGGGCGGCAGGGACTGAA.

This clone was recorded at least ten times. The read ends 3 residues before the CDR3 terminus; that terminus is restored from the germline J gene. This sequence joins TRBV5-4 and TRBJ2-6; D possibly corresponds to TRBD2 (6 bases). V lost 0 bases and J lost 2, with 6 bases in between. In germline, CDR1 is SGHNT, CDR2 YYREEE (reference sequence). The CDR3 is 15 residues long. CDR3 residues: CASSLGGAGANVLTF. The sequenced CDR3 bases are TGTGCCAGCAGCTTGGGGGGGGCTGGGGCCAACGTC.

This clone came up many times. The CDR3 extends 3 residues past the end of the read, so its final part is completed from the germline J gene. The rearrangement uses TRBV9 and TRBJ2-7; 7 bases line up with TRBD1. The CDR3 covers 15 residues. Per the germline V gene, CDR1 is SGDLS and CDR2 is YYNGEE. The V and J ends lost 4 bases and 2 bases, in that order; junction bases with no gene match: 9. Partial CDR3 DNA: TGTGCCAGCAGCCCCACTTCAGGGGGACCCTACGAG. Amino acids: CASSPTSGGPYE. The full CDR3 sequence reads CASSPTSGGPYEQYF. Combining the CDR3 with reference TRBV9 and TRBJ2-7 gives the whole variable domain DSGVTQTPKHLITATGQRVTLRCSPRSGDLSVYWYQQSLDQGLQFLIQYYNGEERAKGNILERFSAQQFPDLHSELNLSSLELGDSALYFCASSPTSGGPYEQYFGPGTRLTVT.

This clone was detected many times. The CDR3 extends 3 residues past the end of the read, so its final part is completed from the germline J gene. V is TRBV7-2 and J is TRBJ2-5, with a tentative D call TRBD2 (5 bases). The CDR3 totals 13 residues. The V end lost 4 bases, the J end lost 4 bases, and 10 bases lay between the germline ends. Looked up from germline, CDR1 is SGHTA and CDR2 is FQGNSA. Here the CDR3 reads CASSSSAVETQYF. CDR3 bases read: TGTGCCAGCAGCTCATCAGCGGTAGAGACC.

In its sample, this clone was seen many times. The DNA ends 3 residues before the CDR3 does, and the rest of the CDR3 is filled in from the germline J gene. The chain joins TRBV9 to TRBJ2-3; 10 bases agree with TRBD2. There are 15 residues in the CDR3. Germline CDR1 and CDR2: SGDLS and YYNGEE. V trimming: 0 bases; J trimming: 4 bases; junction bases outside the gene matches: 2. CDR3 DNA (partial): TGTGCCAGCAGCGTAGAACTAGCGGGATCAGATACG. Its translation: CASSVELAGSDT. Given in full, the CDR3 is CASSVELAGSDTQYF.

This clone was detected ten times or more. The read comes to an end 3 residues before the CDR3 does, leaving the germline J gene to fill in the end. V is TRBV20-1 and J is TRBJ2-1; D uncertain. Germline V gene data show CDR1 as DFQATT and CDR2 as SNEGSKA (reference sequence). This CDR3 spans 12 amino acids. The germline V and J ends were trimmed by 3 bases and 4 bases, with 7 bases remaining between them. CDR3 bases read: TGCAGTGCTAGTGTTTCTTACAATGAG. Its protein product is CSASVSYNE. The full CDR3 sequence reads CSASVSYNEQFF.